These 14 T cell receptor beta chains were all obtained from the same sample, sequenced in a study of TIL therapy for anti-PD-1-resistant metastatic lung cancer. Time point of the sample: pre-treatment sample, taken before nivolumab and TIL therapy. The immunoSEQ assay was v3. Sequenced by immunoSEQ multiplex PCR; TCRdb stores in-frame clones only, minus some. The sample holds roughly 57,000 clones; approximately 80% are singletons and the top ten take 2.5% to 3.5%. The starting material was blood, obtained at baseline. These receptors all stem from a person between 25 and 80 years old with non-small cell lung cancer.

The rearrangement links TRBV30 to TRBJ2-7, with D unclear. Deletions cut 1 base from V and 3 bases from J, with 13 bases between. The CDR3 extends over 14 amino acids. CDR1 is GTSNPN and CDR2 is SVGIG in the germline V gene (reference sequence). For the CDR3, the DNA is TGTGCCTGGAGTGGGGTCCAAGGCGGCTACGAGCAGTACTTC. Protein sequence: CAWSGVQGGYEQYF.

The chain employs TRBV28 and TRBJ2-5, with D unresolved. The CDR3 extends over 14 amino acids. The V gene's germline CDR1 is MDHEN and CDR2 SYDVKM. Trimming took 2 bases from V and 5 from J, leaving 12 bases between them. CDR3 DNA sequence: TGTGCCAGCAGTTTAGCCGGGTCCAGGGAGACCCAGTACTTC. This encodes CASSLAGSRETQYF.

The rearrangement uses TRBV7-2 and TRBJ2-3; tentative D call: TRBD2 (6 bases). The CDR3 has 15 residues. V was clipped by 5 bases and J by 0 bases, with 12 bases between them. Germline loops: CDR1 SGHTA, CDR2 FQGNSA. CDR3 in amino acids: CASSPRGISTDTQYF. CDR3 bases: TGTGCCAGCAGCCCCCGGGGGATTAGCACAGATACGCAGTATTTT. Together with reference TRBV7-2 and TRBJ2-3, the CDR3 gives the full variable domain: GAGVSQSPSNKVTEKGKDVELRCDPISGHTALYWYRQSLGQGLEFLIYFQGNSAPDKSGLPSDRFSAERTGGSVSTLTIQRTQQEDSAVYLCASSPRGISTDTQYFGPGTRLTVL.

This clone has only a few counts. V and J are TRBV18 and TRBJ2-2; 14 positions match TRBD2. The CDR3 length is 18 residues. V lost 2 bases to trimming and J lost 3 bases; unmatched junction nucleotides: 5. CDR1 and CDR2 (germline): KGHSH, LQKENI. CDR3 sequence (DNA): TGTGCCAGCTCACCAGGGACTAGCGGGAGCCGGTACACCGGGGAGCTGTTTTTT. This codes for CASSPGTSGSRYTGELFF.

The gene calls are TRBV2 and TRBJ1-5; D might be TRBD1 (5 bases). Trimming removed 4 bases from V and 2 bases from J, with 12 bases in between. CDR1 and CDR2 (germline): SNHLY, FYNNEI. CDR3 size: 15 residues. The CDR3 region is CASSARGAGNQPQHF. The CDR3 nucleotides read TGTGCCAGCAGTGCACGAGGGGCTGGCAATCAGCCCCAGCATTTT.

CDR3 DNA: TGTGCCAGCAGCCCTTACAGGGTTGGGTACGAGCAGTACTTC. It codes for CASSPYRVGYEQYF. V gene TRBV7-2 combines with J gene TRBJ2-7; D might be TRBD1 (6 bases). Germline CDR1 is SGHTA and CDR2 is FQGNSA. Trimming shortened V by 5 bases and J by 4 bases, and 15 bases separated the two germline ends. The CDR3 extends over 14 amino acids.

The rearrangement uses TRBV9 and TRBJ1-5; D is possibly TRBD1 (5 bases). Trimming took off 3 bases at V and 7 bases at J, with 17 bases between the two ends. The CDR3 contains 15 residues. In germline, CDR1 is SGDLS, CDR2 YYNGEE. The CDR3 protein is CASSGGAAPGQPQHF. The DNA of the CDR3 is TGTGCCAGCAGCGGCGGGGCCGCCCCGGGGCAGCCCCAGCATTTT.

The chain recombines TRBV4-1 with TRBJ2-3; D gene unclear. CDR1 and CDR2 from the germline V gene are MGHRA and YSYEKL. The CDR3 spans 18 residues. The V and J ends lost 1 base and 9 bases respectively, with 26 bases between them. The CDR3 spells CASSQVALTFRWVRTQYF. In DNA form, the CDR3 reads TGCGCCAGCAGCCAAGTGGCTTTGACTTTCCGTTGGGTGCGGACGCAGTATTTT.

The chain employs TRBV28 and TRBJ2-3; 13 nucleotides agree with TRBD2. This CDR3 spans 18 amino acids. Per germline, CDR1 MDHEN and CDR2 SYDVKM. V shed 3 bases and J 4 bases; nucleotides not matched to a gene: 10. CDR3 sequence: CASSFAAWTSGSSDTQYF. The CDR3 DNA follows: TGTGCCAGCAGTTTTGCCGCTTGGACTAGCGGGAGTTCAGATACGCAGTATTTT.

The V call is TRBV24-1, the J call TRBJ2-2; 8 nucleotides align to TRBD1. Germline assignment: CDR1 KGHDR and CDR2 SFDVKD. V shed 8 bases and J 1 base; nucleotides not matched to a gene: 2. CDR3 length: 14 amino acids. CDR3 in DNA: TGTGCCACCATGGGACAGGTGAACACCGGGGAGCTGTTTTTT. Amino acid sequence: CATMGQVNTGELFF.

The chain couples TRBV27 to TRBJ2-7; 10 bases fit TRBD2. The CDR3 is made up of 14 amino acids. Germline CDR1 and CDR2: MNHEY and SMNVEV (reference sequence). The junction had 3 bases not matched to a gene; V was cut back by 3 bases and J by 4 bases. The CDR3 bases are TGTGCCAGCAGTTTCAGCGGGAGGGCGTACGAGCAGTACTTC. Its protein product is CASSFSGRAYEQYF.

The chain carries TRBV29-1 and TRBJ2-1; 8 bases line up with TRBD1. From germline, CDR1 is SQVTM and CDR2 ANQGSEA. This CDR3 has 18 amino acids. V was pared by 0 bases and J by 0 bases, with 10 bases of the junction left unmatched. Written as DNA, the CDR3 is TGCAGCGTTGAAGATCTGAAGGACAGGGAGAGCTCCTACAATGAGCAGTTCTTC. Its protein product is CSVEDLKDRESSYNEQFF.

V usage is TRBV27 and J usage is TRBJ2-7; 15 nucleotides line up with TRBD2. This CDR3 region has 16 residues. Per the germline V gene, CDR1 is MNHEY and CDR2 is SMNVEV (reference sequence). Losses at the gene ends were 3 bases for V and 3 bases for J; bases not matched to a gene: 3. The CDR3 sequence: CASSLGTSGGLYEQYF. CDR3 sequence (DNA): TGTGCCAGCAGTTTGGGGACTAGCGGGGGGCTCTACGAGCAGTACTTC.

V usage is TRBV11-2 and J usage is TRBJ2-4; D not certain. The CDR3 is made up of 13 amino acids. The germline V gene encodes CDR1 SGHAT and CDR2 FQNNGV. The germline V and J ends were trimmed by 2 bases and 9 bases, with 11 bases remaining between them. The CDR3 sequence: CASSLITRSIQYF. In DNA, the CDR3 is TGTGCCAGCAGCTTAATTACCAGGAGCATTCAGTACTTC.